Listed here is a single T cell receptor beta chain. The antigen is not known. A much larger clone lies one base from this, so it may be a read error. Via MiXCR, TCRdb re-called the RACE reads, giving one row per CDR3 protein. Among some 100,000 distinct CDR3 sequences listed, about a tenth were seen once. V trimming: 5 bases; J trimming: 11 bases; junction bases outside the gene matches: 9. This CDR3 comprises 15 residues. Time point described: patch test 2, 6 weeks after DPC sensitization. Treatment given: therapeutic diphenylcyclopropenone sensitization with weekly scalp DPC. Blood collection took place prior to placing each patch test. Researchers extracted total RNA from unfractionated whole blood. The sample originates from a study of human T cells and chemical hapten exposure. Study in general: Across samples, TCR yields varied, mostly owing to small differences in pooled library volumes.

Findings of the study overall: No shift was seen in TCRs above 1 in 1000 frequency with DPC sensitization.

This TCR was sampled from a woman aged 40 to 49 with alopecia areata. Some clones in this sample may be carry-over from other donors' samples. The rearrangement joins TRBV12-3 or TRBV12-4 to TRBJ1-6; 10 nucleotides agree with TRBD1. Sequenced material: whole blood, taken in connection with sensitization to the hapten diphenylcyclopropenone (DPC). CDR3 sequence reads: CASSPRTGGNTPLHF. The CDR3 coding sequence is TGTGCCAGCAGTCCTCGGACAGGGGGAAATACACCCCTCCACTTT.